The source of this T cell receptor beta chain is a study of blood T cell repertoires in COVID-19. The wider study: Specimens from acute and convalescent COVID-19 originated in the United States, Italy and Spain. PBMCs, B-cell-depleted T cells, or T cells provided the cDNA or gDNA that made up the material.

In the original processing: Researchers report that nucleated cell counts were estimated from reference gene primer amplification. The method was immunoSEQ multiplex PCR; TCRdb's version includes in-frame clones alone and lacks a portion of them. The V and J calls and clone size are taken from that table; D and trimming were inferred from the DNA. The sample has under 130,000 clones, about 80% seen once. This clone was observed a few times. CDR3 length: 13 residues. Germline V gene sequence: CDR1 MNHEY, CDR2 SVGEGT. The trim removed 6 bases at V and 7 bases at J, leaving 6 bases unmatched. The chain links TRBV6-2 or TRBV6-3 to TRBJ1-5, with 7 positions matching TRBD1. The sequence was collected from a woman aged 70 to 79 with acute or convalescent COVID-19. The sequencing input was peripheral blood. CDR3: CASSKGARQPQHF. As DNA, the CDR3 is TGTGCCAGCAGCAAGGGGGCCCGACAGCCCCAGCATTTT.